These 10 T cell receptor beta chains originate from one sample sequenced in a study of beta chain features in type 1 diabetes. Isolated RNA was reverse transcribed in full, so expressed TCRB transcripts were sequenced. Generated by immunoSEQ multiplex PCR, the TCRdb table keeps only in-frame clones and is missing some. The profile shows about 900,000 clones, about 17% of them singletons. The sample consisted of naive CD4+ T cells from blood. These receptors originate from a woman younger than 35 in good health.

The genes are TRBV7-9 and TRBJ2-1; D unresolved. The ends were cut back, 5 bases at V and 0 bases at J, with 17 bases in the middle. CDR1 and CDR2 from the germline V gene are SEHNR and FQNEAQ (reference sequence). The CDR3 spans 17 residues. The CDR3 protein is CASSPRPSWSSYNEQFF. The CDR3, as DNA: TGTGCCAGCAGCCCGCGACCCAGTTGGAGCTCCTACAATGAGCAGTTCTTC.

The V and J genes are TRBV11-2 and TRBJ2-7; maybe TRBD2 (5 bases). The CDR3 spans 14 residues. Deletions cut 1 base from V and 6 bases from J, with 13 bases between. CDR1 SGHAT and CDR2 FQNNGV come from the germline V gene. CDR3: CASSLVLSRGEQYF. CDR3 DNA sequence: TGTGCCAGCAGCTTAGTCCTTTCACGGGGCGAGCAGTACTTC.

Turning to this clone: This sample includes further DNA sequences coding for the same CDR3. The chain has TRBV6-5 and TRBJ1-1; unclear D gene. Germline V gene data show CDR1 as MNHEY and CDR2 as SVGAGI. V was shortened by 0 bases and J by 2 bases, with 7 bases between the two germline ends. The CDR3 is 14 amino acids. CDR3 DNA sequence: TGTGCCAGCAGTTACTCGGGCCGAAACACTGAAGCTTTCTTT. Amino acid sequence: CASSYSGRNTEAFF.

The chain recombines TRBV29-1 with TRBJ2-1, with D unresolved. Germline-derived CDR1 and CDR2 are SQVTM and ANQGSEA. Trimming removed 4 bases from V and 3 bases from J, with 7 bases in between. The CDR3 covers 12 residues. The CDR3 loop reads CSVVRNYNEQFF. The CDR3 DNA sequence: TGCAGCGTTGTTCGGAACTACAATGAGCAGTTCTTC.

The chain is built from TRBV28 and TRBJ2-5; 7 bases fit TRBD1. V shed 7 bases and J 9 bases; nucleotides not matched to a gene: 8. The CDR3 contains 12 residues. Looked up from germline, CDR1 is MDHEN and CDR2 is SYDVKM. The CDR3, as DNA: TGTGCCAGCACTTTGACAGGGCGGGCCCAGTACTTC. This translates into CASTLTGRAQYF.

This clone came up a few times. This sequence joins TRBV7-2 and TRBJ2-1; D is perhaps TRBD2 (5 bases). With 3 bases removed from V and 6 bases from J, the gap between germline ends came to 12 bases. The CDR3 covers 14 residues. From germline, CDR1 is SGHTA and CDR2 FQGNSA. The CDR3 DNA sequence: TGTGCCAGCAGCTTGAGGACTGCAGTCAATGAGCAGTTCTTC. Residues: CASSLRTAVNEQFF.

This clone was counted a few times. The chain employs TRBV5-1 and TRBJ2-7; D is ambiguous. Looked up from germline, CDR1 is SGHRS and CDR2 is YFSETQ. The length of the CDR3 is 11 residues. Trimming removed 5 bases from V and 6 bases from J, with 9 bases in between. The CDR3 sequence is CASSVFPEQYF. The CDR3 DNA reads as TGCGCCAGCAGTGTTTTCCCCGAGCAGTACTTC.

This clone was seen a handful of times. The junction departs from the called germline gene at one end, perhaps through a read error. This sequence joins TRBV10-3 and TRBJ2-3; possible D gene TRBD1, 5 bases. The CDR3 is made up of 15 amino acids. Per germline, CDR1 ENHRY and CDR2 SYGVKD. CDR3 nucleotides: TGTGCCATAAGTGCAGGGCCCACCCGTACAGATACGCAGTATTTT. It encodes CAISAGPTRTDTQYF.

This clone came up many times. The CDR3 sequence: CASSRWNEQFF. The CDR3 nucleotides are TGTGCCAGCTCCCGCTGGAATGAGCAGTTCTTC. The gene calls are TRBV7-9 and TRBJ2-1, with D unclear. V was pared by 8 bases and J by 7 bases, with 9 bases between. CDR1 is SEHNR, CDR2 FQNEAQ, per germline (reference sequence). This CDR3 has 11 residues.

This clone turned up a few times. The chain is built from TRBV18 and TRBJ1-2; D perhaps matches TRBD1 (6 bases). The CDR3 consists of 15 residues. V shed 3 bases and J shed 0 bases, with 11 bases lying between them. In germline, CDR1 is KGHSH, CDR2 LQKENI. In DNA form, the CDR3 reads TGTGCCAGCTCACCGGGGACAAGACCTAACTATGGCTACACCTTC. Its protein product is CASSPGTRPNYGYTF.